A selection of T cell receptor beta chains follows, all from one sample in a study of cytomegalovirus exposure and HLA in healthy donors. Method: immunoSEQ multiplex PCR; TCRdb's copy keeps in-frame clones and lacks some. The sample carries tens of thousands of clones, roughly three quarters recorded once. Sequenced input: PBMCs. Receptors were obtained from a man aged 30 to 45 in good health and CMV-seronegative. Both conserved end residues are part of each CDR3. D genes are given only for firm matches. Clone size appears in some rows only: once, few, many, or a class for an expanded clone.

V	D	J	size	DNA	CDR3
TRBV29-1	NA	TRBJ1-4	NA	TGCAGCGTCAGTCACAATGAAAAACTGTTTTTT	CSVSHNEKLFF
TRBV19	TRBD2	TRBJ2-3	NA	TGTGCCAGTAGTTCGGGAGGAGCGGGTAGCACAGATACGCAGTATTTT	CASSSGGAGSTDTQYF
TRBV11-2	NA	TRBJ2-7	once	TGTGCCAGCGGACTATTCCCCTACGAGCAGTACTTC	CASGLFPYEQYF
TRBV5-1	TRBD1	TRBJ2-5	NA	TGCGCCAGCAGCTCCGCGCTCCGGACAGGGGGAGAGACCCAGTACTTC	CASSSALRTGGETQYF
TRBV27	TRBD1	TRBJ1-5	NA	TGTGCCAGCAGCGCAGGGGGGAGTAATCAGCCCCAGCATTTT	CASSAGGSNQPQHF
TRBV2	NA	TRBJ2-2	once	TGTGCCAGCAACTTACAGGGCGTATCGAACACCGGGGAGCTGTTTTTT	CASNLQGVSNTGELFF
TRBV6-8	NA	TRBJ1-5	few	TGTGCCAGCAGTTACTCCGCCAGACTAAATCAGCCCCAGCATTTT	CASSYSARLNQPQHF
TRBV6-1	TRBD1	TRBJ1-5	few	TGTGCCAGCAGGGTTACAGGGGGTGATCAGCCCCAGCATTTT	CASRVTGGDQPQHF
TRBV18	TRBD1	TRBJ1-2	NA	TGTGCCAGCTCCCAGGGGGCCGGGGGAGGCTATGGCTACACCTTC	CASSQGAGGGYGYTF
TRBV10-3	NA	TRBJ1-4	NA	TGTGCCATCAGTGCGGGGAGTTTGAATGAAAAACTGTTTTTT	CAISAGSLNEKLFF
TRBV12-5	NA	TRBJ1-1	once	TGTGCTAGTGGTTTGGTACCGACGGAGACTGAAGCTTTCTTT	CASGLVPTETEAFF
TRBV10-2	TRBD1	TRBJ2-3	NA	TGCGCCAGCAGAACAGGGGCTAGCACAGATACGCAGTATTTT	CASRTGASTDTQYF
TRBV2	TRBD2	TRBJ2-5	NA	TGTGCCAGCAGATGGGGTCGACTAGCGGGGGCCACAGGAGAGACCCAGTACTTC	CASRWGRLAGATGETQYF
TRBV7-2	TRBD1	TRBJ2-1	NA	TGTGCCAGCAGCTTGACAGGGGGCTATGAGCAGTTCTTC	CASSLTGGYEQFF
TRBV6-1	TRBD1	TRBJ1-2	NA	TGTGCCAGCAGTGTAGACAGGGTCTATGGCTACACCTTC	CASSVDRVYGYTF
TRBV18	TRBD1	TRBJ2-7	NA	TGTGCCAGCTCACCACTAAGGGACAGCCACGAGCAGTACTTC	CASSPLRDSHEQYF